This TCR beta chain derives from a study of vaccination and CD4 T cells after COVID-19. For the study at large: At a median approximately 72 days (range 14 to 241) after dose two, post-vaccine samples were obtained. The authors exposed cells to overlapping spike peptides derived from SARS-CoV-2, HCoV-NL63, HCoV-OC43 and HCoV-229E.

The CDR3 length is 15 residues. Germline V lookup: CDR1 SGHAT, CDR2 FQNNGV. Trimming removed 5 bases at V and 5 bases at J, with 18 bases between. This clonotype has more than one count but fewer than ten. The antigen remains undetermined. The Oncomine TCR Beta short-read assay was applied to DNA of cultured CD4+ T cells. TCRdb analysed the PCR reads with MiXCR anew, one entry per CDR3 protein. This sample has about 19,000 distinct CDR3 sequences, with 20% to 25% found just once. Described treatment: roughly 10-day PBMC culture with coronavirus spike peptide pools or control peptides (ViraFEST assay). The chain couples TRBV11-2 to TRBJ2-5, with D perhaps matching TRBD2 (5 bases). The sample consisted of cultured CD4+ T cells from blood. This receptor was obtained from a human donor with COVID-19. In DNA form, the CDR3 reads TGTGCCAGCAGCGCACGAGGAGGTGAGAGGGAGACCCAGTACTTC. Protein sequence: CASSARGGERETQYF.